What follows is one T cell receptor beta chain and its context. The identical CDR3 is also encoded by other nucleotide sequences in the sample. Method: immunoSEQ multiplex PCR; TCRdb's copy keeps in-frame clones and lacks some. The top ten clones hold 3.6% of a sample with roughly 120,000 clones, 85% to 95% of them seen once. The data belong to a study of control samples from healthy donors and cancer patients. V lost 2 bases to trimming and J lost 5 bases, with 10 bases between them. The germline CDR1 and CDR2 sequences are SGDLS and YYNGEE. The CDR3 is made up of 13 amino acids. The sample was blood. This chain joins TRBV9 and TRBJ1-1; perhaps TRBD1 as D (5 bases). The receptor comes from a man younger than 40 in good health. The CDR3 sequence: CASSVEGNTEAFF. The DNA for the CDR3 is TGTGCCAGCAGCGTGGAGGGGAATACTGAAGCTTTCTTT.